These 9 T cell receptor beta chains came from one sample sequenced in a study of beta chain features in type 1 diabetes. Findings of the study overall: Among all four CD4+ subsets, Type 1 diabetes patients had TCRB CDR3s that were moderately but significantly shorter.

These receptors' targets are unknown. Of the isolated RNA, all was reverse transcribed, and so the sequenced material was expressed TCRB transcripts. Data came from immunoSEQ multiplex PCR; TCRdb stores just in-frame clones and leaves some out. The sample includes 550,000 to 850,000 clones, around 15% of them seen just once. The source material was naive CD4+ T cells from blood. All receptors derive from a man in his late teens or twenties with type 1 diabetes.

This clone has more than one count but fewer than ten. V and J are TRBV5-5 and TRBJ2-7; 9 positions match TRBD1. The CDR3 has 14 amino acids. The V gene end was trimmed by 2 bases and the J gene end by 3 bases; junction bases not matched to a gene: 3. Per the germline V gene, CDR1 is SGHKS and CDR2 is YYEKEE (reference sequence). In DNA form, the CDR3 reads TGTGCCAGCAGCTTAACAGGGGGCCTCTACGAGCAGTACTTC. It encodes CASSLTGGLYEQYF.

The table lists this clone with a few counts. This chain connects TRBV29-1 to TRBJ1-2; D is ambiguous. Trimming cost V 0 bases and J 8 bases, with 13 bases left between them. The CDR3 extends over 13 amino acids. Germline V CDR1 and CDR2: SQVTM, ANQGSEA. CDR3 in amino acids: CSVEDRSIWGYTF. DNA of the CDR3: TGCAGCGTTGAAGATAGAAGCATCTGGGGCTACACCTTC. Full variable domain (outside the CDR3, taken from reference TRBV29-1 and TRBJ1-2): SAVISQKPSRDICQRGTSLTIQCQVDSQVTMMFWYRQQPGQSLTLIATANQGSEATYESGFVIDKFPISRPNLTFSTLTVSNMSPEDSSIYLCSVEDRSIWGYTFGSGTRLTVV.

On this clone itself: This sample also contains other DNA sequences that code for the same CDR3. The J gene is TRBJ1-1, the V gene TRBV7-9; no reliable D call. This CDR3 has 12 residues. Trimming removed 1 base from V and 4 bases from J, with 4 bases in between. Germline lookup yields CDR1 SEHNR and CDR2 FQNEAQ (reference sequence). CDR3 DNA sequence: TGTGCCAGCAGCTTAGTAACCACTGAAGCTTTCTTT. Residues: CASSLVTTEAFF.

Note on this clone: Within the sample, other DNA sequences also encode this same CDR3. This chain connects TRBV18 to TRBJ1-1; D gene unclear. V gave up 3 bases and J gave up 4 bases, with 9 bases separating them. There are 13 residues in the CDR3. From germline, CDR1 is KGHSH and CDR2 LQKENI. CDR3 coding DNA: TGTGCCAGCTCACCCCGATCGGGCACTGAAGCTTTCTTT. It specifies CASSPRSGTEAFF.

In its sample, this clone was seen a few times. V and J are TRBV14 and TRBJ1-5, with D uncertain. V was trimmed by 1 base and J by 5 bases, leaving 9 bases between them. The CDR3 spans 14 residues. Germline CDR1 is SGHDN and CDR2 is FVKESK. The DNA of the CDR3 is TGTGCCAGCAGCCAAGCAGGCAACCATCAGCCCCAGCATTTT. It codes for CASSQAGNHQPQHF.

This clone was observed a handful of times. J is TRBJ1-5 and V is TRBV13, with D possibly matching TRBD1 (6 bases). V was pared by 5 bases and J by 4 bases, with 9 bases between. This CDR3 contains 13 residues. The germline gives CDR1 PRHDT, CDR2 FYEKMQ (reference sequence). CDR3 loop: CASSGTPNQPQHF. The CDR3 coding sequence is TGTGCCAGCAGCGGGACACCAAATCAGCCCCAGCATTTT.

The chain joins TRBV7-9 to TRBJ2-3; 9 bases fit TRBD2. Germline V gives CDR1 SEHNR, CDR2 FQNEAQ (reference sequence). The CDR3 length is 15 residues. The junction had 11 bases not matched to a gene; V was cut back by 8 bases and J by 5 bases. The CDR3 sequence: CASGRASGEGDTQYF. CDR3 nucleotides: TGTGCCAGCGGAAGGGCTAGCGGGGAGGGAGATACGCAGTATTTT.

J is TRBJ2-3 and V is TRBV11-2, with D tentatively TRBD2 (6 bases). Germline loops: CDR1 SGHAT, CDR2 FQNNGV. V was clipped by 5 bases and J by 0 bases, with 9 bases between them. CDR3 length: 14 amino acids. CDR3 amino acids: CASSPGVSTDTQYF. The CDR3 nucleotides read TGTGCCAGCAGCCCGGGGGTTAGCACAGATACGCAGTATTTT.

The chain combines TRBV18 with TRBJ2-7; tentatively, D is TRBD2 (5 bases). The length of the CDR3 is 15 residues. Trimming pared 3 bases from V and 5 bases from J, leaving 17 bases between. CDR1 is KGHSH and CDR2 is LQKENI in the germline V gene. CDR3 bases: TGTGCCAGCTCACCCGAGGAGGACCCCGGGGACGAGCAGTACTTC. Its protein is CASSPEEDPGDEQYF.